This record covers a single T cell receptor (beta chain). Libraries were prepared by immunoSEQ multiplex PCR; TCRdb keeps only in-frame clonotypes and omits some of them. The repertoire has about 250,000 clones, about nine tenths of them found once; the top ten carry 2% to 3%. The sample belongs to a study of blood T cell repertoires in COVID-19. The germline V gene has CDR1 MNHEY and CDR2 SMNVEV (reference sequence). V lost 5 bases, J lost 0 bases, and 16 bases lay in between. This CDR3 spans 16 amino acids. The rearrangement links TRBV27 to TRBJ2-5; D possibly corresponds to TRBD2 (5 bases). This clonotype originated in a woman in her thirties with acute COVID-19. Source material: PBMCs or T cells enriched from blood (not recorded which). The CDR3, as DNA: TGTGCCAGCAGTAAAGGACTGCTCGATAACCAAGAGACCCAGTACTTC. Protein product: CASSKGLLDNQETQYF.